This TCR beta chain was profiled in a study of glioma-infiltrating T cells after dendritic cell vaccination. The wider study: Patients received autologous tumor lysate-pulsed dendritic cell vaccination between the early 2000s and the early 2010s. Dendritic cells derived from monocytes and pulsed with autologous tumor lysate formed the vaccine.

TCRB CDR3 was amplified from 2 ug genomic DNA or less. Here immunoSEQ multiplex PCR was the method, and the copy in TCRdb shows in-frame clones only, minus some. This sample yields roughly 51,000 clones, of which 85% are seen a single time; 9.5% to 12% belongs to the top ten. Trimming took 7 bases from V and 1 from J; bases not matched to a gene: 9. This CDR3 is built from 15 residues. Germline CDR1 reads SGHTA; CDR2 reads FQGNSA. Overall study results and limits: Estimated pretreatment TIL content predicted outcome after dendritic cell vaccination.

Turning to this clone: Its antigen is not known.

The chain uses TRBV7-2 and TRBJ1-1, with 7 bases identical to TRBD1. The sequence came from a human donor with glioblastoma. The sequences come from blood, collected before dendritic cell vaccination. In DNA, the CDR3 is TGTGCCAGCAACATCAGGGGGGCTGGGAACACTGAAGCTTTCTTT. This translates into CASNIRGAGNTEAFF. The complete variable domain, with remaining parts taken from reference TRBV7-2 and TRBJ1-1, reads GAGVSQSPSNKVTEKGKDVELRCDPISGHTALYWYRQSLGQGLEFLIYFQGNSAPDKSGLPSDRFSAERTGGSVSTLTIQRTQQEDSAVYLCASNIRGAGNTEAFFGQGTRLTVV.